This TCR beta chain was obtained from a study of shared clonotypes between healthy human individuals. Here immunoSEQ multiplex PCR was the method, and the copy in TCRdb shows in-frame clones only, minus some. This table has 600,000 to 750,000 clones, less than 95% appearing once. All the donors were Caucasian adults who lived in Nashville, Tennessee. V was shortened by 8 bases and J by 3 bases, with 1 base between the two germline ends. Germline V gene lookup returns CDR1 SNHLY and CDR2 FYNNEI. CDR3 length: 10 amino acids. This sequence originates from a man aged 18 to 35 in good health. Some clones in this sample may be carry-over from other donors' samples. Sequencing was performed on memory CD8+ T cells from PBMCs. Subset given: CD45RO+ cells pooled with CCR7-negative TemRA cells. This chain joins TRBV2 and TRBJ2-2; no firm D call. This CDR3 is CASYTGELFF. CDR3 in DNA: TGTGCCAGCTACACCGGGGAGCTGTTTTTT.